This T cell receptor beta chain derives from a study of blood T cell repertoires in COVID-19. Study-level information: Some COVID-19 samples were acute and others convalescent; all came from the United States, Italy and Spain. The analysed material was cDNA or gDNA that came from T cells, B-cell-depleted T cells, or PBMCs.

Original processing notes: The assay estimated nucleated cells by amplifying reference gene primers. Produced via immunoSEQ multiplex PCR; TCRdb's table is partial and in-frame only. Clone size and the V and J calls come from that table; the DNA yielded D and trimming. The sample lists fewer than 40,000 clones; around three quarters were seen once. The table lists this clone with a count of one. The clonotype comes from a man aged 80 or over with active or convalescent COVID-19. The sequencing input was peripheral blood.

CDR3 sequence: CAISEVADYSNQPQHF. Written as DNA, the CDR3 is TGTGCCATCAGTGAGGTCGCAGACTATAGCAATCAGCCCCAGCATTTT. The chain employs TRBV10-3 and TRBJ1-5; D ambiguous. Germline CDR1 ENHRY, CDR2 SYGVKD. Trimming shortened V by 2 bases and J by 0 bases, and 11 bases separated the two germline ends. The CDR3 runs 16 residues.